The 5 T cell receptor beta chains below were found in one sample sequenced in a study of Graves' ophthalmopathy and Graves' hyperthyroidism. Investigators amplified TCR beta CDR3 regions from RNA transcripts. RT-PCR in the first round used HTBI primers; a second-round multiplex PCR followed. TCRdb passed the multiplex PCR reads through MiXCR, listing each CDR3 protein once. The sample lists about 210,000 distinct CDR3 sequences; 25% to 35% were seen once. The source material was peripheral blood. The origin of the receptors is a man between 50 and 59 years old with Graves' ophthalmopathy.

The chain joins TRBV7-2 to TRBJ2-7; D unresolved. Germline assignment: CDR1 SGHTA and CDR2 FQGNSA. CDR3 length: 13 amino acids. V lost 3 bases to trimming and J lost 6 bases, with 12 bases between them. In nucleotides, the CDR3 is TGTGCCAGCAGCTTCCTGCGGCTAGGCGAGCAGTACTTC. This translates into CASSFLRLGEQYF.

This clonotype was picked up one time. V usage is TRBV6-1 and J usage is TRBJ1-6; D gene ambiguous. The CDR3 runs to 14 residues. Germline V gene data show CDR1 as MNHNS and CDR2 as SASEGT. V dropped 6 bases and J dropped 2 bases, with 8 bases sitting between them. The CDR3 is CASRIHTYNSPLHF. The CDR3 DNA follows: TGTGCCAGCAGGATACACACCTATAATTCACCCCTCCACTTT.

In its sample, this clonotype was seen many times. The chain recombines TRBV7-2 with TRBJ1-5; D gene uncertain. The germline gives CDR1 SGHTA, CDR2 FQGNSA. The CDR3 loop spans 15 amino acids. V was clipped by 2 bases and J by 2 bases, with 10 bases between them. The CDR3 region is CASSLFAGGNQPQHF. DNA of the CDR3: TGTGCCAGCAGCTTATTCGCGGGCGGCAATCAGCCCCAGCATTTT.

This clonotype appeared many times. This rearrangement joins TRBV6-5 to TRBJ1-2; D may be TRBD1 (6 bases). The CDR3 length is 14 residues. Per germline, CDR1 MNHEY and CDR2 SVGAGI. Trimming removed 4 bases at V and 4 bases at J, with 13 bases between. CDR3 bases: TGTGCCAGCAGTTGGCAGGGGAGTACCTATGGCTACACCTTC. The encoded protein is CASSWQGSTYGYTF.

There are many counts of this clonotype. This rearrangement joins TRBV6-1 to TRBJ1-1; D is possibly TRBD1 (5 bases). V was trimmed by 6 bases and J by 1 base, leaving 15 bases between them. This CDR3 has 15 amino acids. CDR1 is MNHNS and CDR2 is SASEGT in the germline V gene. In nucleotides, the CDR3 is TGTGCCAGCAGCCCCCCGCCGGGGGGGAACACTGAAGCTTTCTTT. Translated, it gives CASSPPPGGNTEAFF.